The 27 T cell receptor beta chains listed next were all sequenced from one sample in a study of identical twins. MiXCR was run by TCRdb on the 5' RACE reads, yielding one entry per CDR3 protein. The table has some 730,000 distinct CDR3 sequences, about 20% seen once. Another study also made use of these data, one on T cells expressing NK-cell markers.

Sequencing input: PBMCs. The receptors were gathered from a woman between 18 and 29 years old in good health.

V and J are TRBV6-2 or TRBV6-3 and TRBJ1-1; D remains ambiguous. Trimming left V 6 bases short and J 1 base short, with 12 bases between. Germline V lookup: CDR1 MNHEY, CDR2 SVGEGT. CDR3 length: 14 residues. The CDR3 DNA reads as TGTGCCAGCAGCCCGACGACAAGGAACACTGAAGCTTTCTTT. Translated: CASSPTTRNTEAFF.

V gene TRBV4-1 combines with J gene TRBJ2-1; no clear D gene. The CDR3 consists of 15 residues. The ends were cut back, 3 bases at V and 0 bases at J, with 9 bases in the middle. Per germline, CDR1 MGHRA and CDR2 YSYEKL. CDR3 region: CASSQDISSYNEQFF. The CDR3 nucleotides are TGCGCCAGCAGCCAGGATATCAGCTCCTACAATGAGCAGTTCTTC.

This clonotype came up many times. This sequence joins TRBV6-5 and TRBJ2-1, with no clear D. Germline values: CDR1 MNHEY, CDR2 SVGAGI. This CDR3 spans 15 amino acids. Deletions cut 0 bases from V and 0 bases from J, with 6 bases between. The CDR3 coding sequence is TGTGCCAGCAGTTACTCACCTCGCTCCTACAATGAGCAGTTCTTC. Its protein product is CASSYSPRSYNEQFF.

This clonotype was observed once. This chain uses TRBV20-1 with TRBJ2-1, with 7 positions matching TRBD2. Unmatched junction bases numbered 9, after V lost 1 base and J lost 9 bases. The CDR3 is 14 amino acids. The germline CDR1 and CDR2 sequences are DFQATT and SNEGSKA (reference sequence). The DNA of the CDR3 is TGCAGTGCTAGAGGGGGCGCGGGAGCAATTGAGCAGTTCTTC. Encoded protein: CSARGGAGAIEQFF.

This clonotype was picked up a small number of times. This sequence joins TRBV5-1 and TRBJ2-5; 9 bases align to TRBD1. The CDR3 covers 14 residues. Germline assignment: CDR1 SGHRS and CDR2 YFSETQ. J lost 9 bases, V lost 4 bases, and 10 bases had no gene match. CDR3: CASSGSGQGKAQYF. In nucleotides, the CDR3 is TGCGCCAGCAGCGGATCGGGACAGGGAAAGGCCCAGTACTTC.

In this sample, this clonotype turned up a few times. The junction does not match germline at one end; this may be a read error. The J gene is TRBJ2-3, the V gene TRBV20-1; 8 bases map to TRBD2. Germline-derived CDR1 and CDR2 are DFQATT and SNEGSKA (reference sequence). The CDR3 has 15 residues. The CDR3 DNA reads TGCAGTCCTAGAACCAATAGCGGGGCGAGAGATACGCAGTATTTT. Translation: CSPRTNSGARDTQYF.

This clonotype appeared a few times. This sequence joins TRBV20-1 and TRBJ1-1; D remains unclear. Trimming shortened V by 1 base and J by 2 bases, and 14 bases separated the two germline ends. The CDR3 is made up of 15 amino acids. The germline V gene has CDR1 DFQATT and CDR2 SNEGSKA (reference sequence). DNA of the CDR3: TGCAGTGCTAGAGCCAGCACAAACCGAAACACTGAAGCTTTCTTT. Translation: CSARASTNRNTEAFF.

The chain recombines TRBV2 with TRBJ2-7; D is perhaps TRBD1 or TRBD2 (5 bases each). CDR1 and CDR2 from the germline V gene are SNHLY and FYNNEI. The CDR3 has 12 residues. Trimming stripped 9 bases from V and 2 bases from J, with 11 bases between. This CDR3 reads CARGRQPYEQYF. CDR3 in DNA: TGTGCCAGGGGACGTCAGCCCTACGAGCAGTACTTC.

Only a few counts were recorded for this clonotype. V gene TRBV12-3 or TRBV12-4 combines with J gene TRBJ2-5; 9 nucleotides agree with TRBD1. This CDR3 has 15 amino acids. The V gene end was trimmed by 5 bases and the J gene end by 7 bases; junction bases not matched to a gene: 11. The CDR3, as DNA: TGTGCCAGCAGTCCCCCGGGACAGGGCTTCGGGACCCAGTACTTC. Translation: CASSPPGQGFGTQYF.

This clonotype occurred a few times. The chain joins TRBV7-6 to TRBJ2-1; 7 positions match TRBD2. Germline V gene data show CDR1 as SGHVS and CDR2 as FNYEAQ. The CDR3 is 16 residues long. Trimming at V came to 4 bases and at J to 2 bases, leaving 8 bases not matched to a gene. The CDR3 sequence is CASSYGGGSTYNEQFF. CDR3 bases: TGTGCCAGCAGCTACGGTGGCGGGAGCACCTACAATGAGCAGTTCTTC. The full variable domain, rest sourced from reference TRBV7-6 and TRBJ2-1, is GAGVSQSPRYKVTKRGQDVALRCDPISGHVSLYWYRQALGQGPEFLTYFNYEAQQDKSGLPNDRFSAERPEGSISTLTIQRTEQRDSAMYRCASSYGGGSTYNEQFFGPGTRLTVL.

This clonotype occurred a few times. The chain joins TRBV7-9 to TRBJ1-4; 9 positions match TRBD1. The CDR3 covers 14 residues. J lost 8 bases, V lost 5 bases, and 6 bases had no gene match. Per germline, CDR1 SEHNR and CDR2 FQNEAQ (reference sequence). CDR3 DNA sequence: TGTGCCAGCAGCCGCGGGACAGGGCAAGAAAAACTGTTTTTT. This codes for CASSRGTGQEKLFF.

The chain uses TRBV7-2 and TRBJ2-3; 7 nucleotides align to TRBD2. V lost 3 bases, J lost 5 bases, and 8 bases stayed unmatched. From germline, CDR1 is SGHTA and CDR2 FQGNSA. The CDR3 length is 15 residues. The chain's CDR3 is CASSFSGYLGDTQYF. The CDR3 nucleotides read TGTGCCAGCAGCTTTAGCGGGTATCTCGGAGATACGCAGTATTTT.

This clonotype was seen a few times. The J gene is TRBJ2-2, the V gene TRBV2; possible D gene TRBD2, 6 bases. V lost 2 bases, J lost 4 bases, and 11 bases lay in between. This CDR3 has 15 amino acids. CDR1 is SNHLY and CDR2 is FYNNEI in the germline V gene. The CDR3 loop reads CASSEMVGGTGELFF. CDR3 bases: TGTGCCAGCAGTGAAATGGTGGGGGGCACCGGGGAGCTGTTTTTT.

This clonotype was recorded a few times. V is TRBV19 and J is TRBJ2-1, with TRBD2 matching 9 bases. Germline CDR1 and CDR2: LNHDA and SQIVND (reference sequence). J gave up 9 bases and V 3 bases, and 9 bases lay outside the gene matches. The CDR3 is made up of 15 amino acids. The CDR3 region has the DNA TGTGCCAGTAGTATTGGAGCGGGAGGCGGGAGTGAGCAGTTCTTC. It yields the protein CASSIGAGGGSEQFF.

This clonotype was counted a few times. This chain connects TRBV27 to TRBJ1-2, with 7 bases aligning to TRBD1. Germline V CDR1 and CDR2: MNHEY, SMNVEV (reference sequence). The CDR3 consists of 13 residues. V lost 5 bases to trimming and J lost 13 bases; unmatched junction nucleotides: 13. The CDR3 is CASSSRDSSRGTF. DNA for the CDR3: TGTGCCAGCAGTAGCAGGGACAGCTCGCGGGGCACCTTC.

This clonotype was seen only a few times. The CDR3 loop is CASSDTGGGVDGYTF. The DNA for the CDR3 is TGTGCCAGCAGTGACACGGGGGGAGGCGTGGATGGCTACACCTTC. This chain joins TRBV2 and TRBJ1-2, with a possible D match to TRBD1 (5 bases). Between the trimmed V and J ends, which lost 3 bases and 6 bases, there was a span of 17 bases. The CDR3 loop spans 15 amino acids. Germline loops: CDR1 SNHLY, CDR2 FYNNEI.

This chain uses TRBV5-5 with TRBJ1-1, with D possibly matching TRBD1 (5 bases). This CDR3 is built from 14 residues. Germline CDR1 SGHKS, CDR2 YYEKEE (reference sequence). Between the trimmed V and J ends, which lost 0 bases and 1 base, there was a span of 7 bases. The CDR3 region is CASSLEGANTEAFF. CDR3 nucleotides: TGTGCCAGCAGCTTGGAAGGGGCGAACACTGAAGCTTTCTTT.

This clonotype occurred a few times. V usage is TRBV20-1 and J usage is TRBJ1-5; no definite D call. The germline V gene has CDR1 DFQATT and CDR2 SNEGSKA (reference sequence). The CDR3 totals 13 residues. V was cut by 3 bases and J by 10 bases, with 16 bases left in between. The DNA for the CDR3 is TGCAGTGCTAGTAATAGCCTTGCCGGACCCCAGCATTTT. This encodes CSASNSLAGPQHF.

The sample holds many counts of this clonotype. The rearrangement joins TRBV6-2 or TRBV6-3 to TRBJ2-4, with D uncertain. This CDR3 region has 11 residues. Germline-derived CDR1 and CDR2 are MNHEY and SVGEGT. V lost 2 bases, J lost 10 bases, and 6 bases lay in between. The DNA of the CDR3 is TGTGCCAGCAGTTACGATTCTATTCAGTACTTC. Translation gives CASSYDSIQYF.

For the CDR3, the DNA is TGCAGTGCTAGACGGACGCTGAGCTCCTACGAGCAGTACTTC. Translation gives CSARRTLSSYEQYF. This chain links TRBV20-1 with TRBJ2-7; unclear D gene. The CDR3 extends over 14 amino acids. From germline, CDR1 is DFQATT and CDR2 SNEGSKA (reference sequence). V was trimmed by 2 bases and J by 0 bases, leaving 11 bases between them.

Only a few counts were recorded for this clonotype. V gene TRBV7-2 combines with J gene TRBJ2-3, with TRBD2 identical over 7 bases. The germline V gene has CDR1 SGHTA and CDR2 FQGNSA. The CDR3 has 16 amino acids. The V segment lost 0 bases and the J segment 3 bases; nucleotides outside the gene matches: 6. The CDR3 coding sequence is TGTGCCAGCAGCTTAGCGCCGGGAGGAGAGACAGATACGCAGTATTTT. It encodes CASSLAPGGETDTQYF.

This chain uses TRBV14 with TRBJ1-6; D is unresolved. This CDR3 has 15 residues. Germline V gene data show CDR1 as SGHDN and CDR2 as FVKESK. V shed 0 bases and J shed 10 bases, with 13 bases lying between them. CDR3 bases: TGTGCCAGCAGCCAAGAATTTCACAGAACATCACCCCTCCACTTT. It encodes CASSQEFHRTSPLHF.

This clonotype was seen a few times. This chain joins TRBV20-1 and TRBJ1-1, with 11 positions matching TRBD1. This CDR3 comprises 14 residues. Germline CDR1 is DFQATT and CDR2 is SNEGSKA (reference sequence). Losses at the gene ends were 4 bases for V and 4 bases for J; bases not matched to a gene: 5. CDR3 protein: CSAKRTGGVTEAFF. DNA of the CDR3: TGCAGTGCTAAAAGGACAGGGGGCGTCACTGAAGCTTTCTTT.

This clonotype was recorded a few times. The CDR3 loop is CASSSGSRKGETQYF. The CDR3 DNA reads as TGTGCCAGCAGCTCCGGCTCAAGGAAGGGAGAGACCCAGTACTTC. The chain employs TRBV5-5 and TRBJ2-5; the D is unclear. The ends were cut back, 3 bases at V and 4 bases at J, with 16 bases in the middle. The CDR3 is 15 amino acids. CDR1 is SGHKS and CDR2 is YYEKEE in the germline V gene (reference sequence). Using reference TRBV5-5 and TRBJ2-5 for the parts outside the CDR3, the full variable domain is DAGVTQSPTHLIKTRGQQVTLRCSPISGHKSVSWYQQVLGQGPQFIFQYYEKEERGRGNFPDRFSARQFPNYSSELNVNALLLGDSALYLCASSSGSRKGETQYFGPGTRLLVL.

The sample holds a few counts of this clonotype. The V call is TRBV7-9, the J call TRBJ2-4, with 8 bases matching TRBD1. The junction had 6 bases not matched to a gene; V was cut back by 5 bases and J by 6 bases. CDR1 is SEHNR and CDR2 is FQNEAQ in the germline V gene (reference sequence). The CDR3 has 14 amino acids. CDR3: CASSMTGAVNIQYF. The CDR3 DNA sequence: TGTGCCAGCAGCATGACAGGGGCGGTAAACATTCAGTACTTC.

V is TRBV6-5 and J is TRBJ2-5; 11 bases line up with TRBD2. Germline V CDR1 and CDR2: MNHEY, SVGAGI. The CDR3 totals 16 residues. V shed 2 bases and J 4 bases; nucleotides not matched to a gene: 6. This CDR3 reads CASSYTLAGGGETQYF. CDR3 bases: TGTGCCAGCAGTTACACTTTAGCGGGGGGGGGAGAGACCCAGTACTTC.

CDR3 DNA: TGCAGCGCGAAACCGGGACAGGGGCGCTACGAGCAGTACTTC. It codes for CSAKPGQGRYEQYF. The chain uses TRBV29-1 and TRBJ2-7, with 10 bases matching TRBD1. With 7 bases clipped from V and 3 bases from J, the junction kept 9 bases outside the gene matches. Germline V gene data show CDR1 as SQVTM and CDR2 as ANQGSEA. CDR3 size: 14 residues.